The 24 T cell receptor beta chains below were found in one sample sequenced in a study of metastatic and nonmetastatic thyroid tumors. TCRdb reprocessed the PCR reads via MiXCR. The sample shows some 17,000 clones, around 21% of them seen only once. No patient had received any treatment before thyroid surgery. Sequences were obtained from adjacent normal tissue. The receptors stem from a female donor with papillary thyroid cancer or a benign thyroid nodule (not recorded which). Some clones in this sample may be carry-over from other donors' samples.

This clone was found a few times. This chain uses TRBV27 with TRBJ2-7; D is ambiguous. The germline V gene encodes CDR1 MNHEY and CDR2 SMNVEV (reference sequence). This CDR3 region has 15 residues. Trimming took off 5 bases at V and 3 bases at J, with 17 bases between the two ends. The CDR3 spells CASSPTDGAYYEQYF. CDR3 nucleotides: TGTGCCAGCAGTCCAACGGACGGAGCTTACTACGAGCAGTACTTC.

The gene calls are TRBV11-2 and TRBJ1-1; D is undetermined. This CDR3 spans 14 amino acids. Germline CDR1 and CDR2: SGHAT and FQNNGV. Trimming took off 2 bases at V and 5 bases at J, with 12 bases between the two ends. CDR3 region: CASSLLAGETEAFF. As DNA, the CDR3 is TGTGCCAGCAGCTTATTGGCAGGTGAGACTGAAGCTTTCTTT.

J is TRBJ2-7 and V is TRBV6-1, with 8 nucleotides matching TRBD1. Germline-derived CDR1 and CDR2 are MNHNS and SASEGT. V shed 5 bases and J 3 bases; nucleotides not matched to a gene: 6. There are 14 residues in the CDR3. The DNA of the CDR3 is TGTGCCAGCAGTAGGACAGGGCAAAGCTACGAGCAGTACTTC. This gives the protein CASSRTGQSYEQYF.

The chain carries TRBV28 and TRBJ1-5; no clear D. Trimming removed 3 bases from V and 0 bases from J, with 6 bases in between. The CDR3 loop spans 14 amino acids. Per the germline V gene, CDR1 is MDHEN and CDR2 is SYDVKM. CDR3 sequence: CASSFQFSNQPQHF. Written as DNA, the CDR3 is TGTGCCAGCAGTTTTCAGTTTAGCAATCAGCCCCAGCATTTT.

Only a few counts were recorded for this clone. DNA for the CDR3: TGTGCCAGCAGTACTCCTAGCGGGTACGTTGGCCACGAGCAGTACTTC. Protein product: CASSTPSGYVGHEQYF. This chain connects TRBV6-5 to TRBJ2-7; 8 nucleotides align to TRBD2. This CDR3 spans 16 amino acids. After removal of 5 bases from V and 5 bases from J, the junction contained 14 bases not matched to a gene. The germline V gene encodes CDR1 MNHEY and CDR2 SVGAGI.

Only a few counts were recorded for this clone. The rearrangement joins TRBV4-1 to TRBJ2-7, with 10 nucleotides matching TRBD2. V lost 0 bases to trimming and J lost 6 bases; unmatched junction nucleotides: 8. The CDR3 contains 16 residues. Germline CDR1 reads MGHRA; CDR2 reads YSYEKL. CDR3 region: CASSQDWPLAGSEQYF. CDR3 bases: TGCGCCAGCAGCCAAGATTGGCCACTAGCGGGATCCGAGCAGTACTTC.

This clone was counted many times. This chain links TRBV6-1 with TRBJ2-1, with TRBD2 matching over 10 bases. The CDR3 runs to 14 residues. Germline CDR1 is MNHNS and CDR2 is SASEGT. J lost 6 bases, V lost 7 bases, and 6 bases had no gene match. The chain's CDR3 is CASTPGLASNEQFF. In DNA form, the CDR3 reads TGTGCCAGCACCCCGGGACTAGCGAGCAATGAGCAGTTCTTC.

This clone appeared once. J is TRBJ2-5 and V is TRBV2, with TRBD1 matching over 7 bases. CDR3 length: 14 residues. Germline CDR1 and CDR2: SNHLY and FYNNEI. Unmatched junction bases numbered 10, after V lost 7 bases and J lost 5 bases. The CDR3: CASTSTGIVETQYF. The CDR3, as DNA: TGTGCCAGCACCTCGACAGGGATAGTTGAGACCCAGTACTTC.

This clone has a single count. This chain links TRBV18 with TRBJ1-1; TRBD1 is a possible D gene (5 bases). V was pared by 1 base and J by 4 bases, with 13 bases between. Germline V CDR1 and CDR2: KGHSH, LQKENI. This CDR3 comprises 15 residues. In nucleotides, the CDR3 is TGTGCCAGCTCACCACGTCGGGATCAGGGCACTGAAGCTTTCTTT. It encodes CASSPRRDQGTEAFF.

This clone was seen at least ten times. The V gene is TRBV27, the J gene TRBJ1-2; maybe TRBD1 (6 bases). Trimming left V 8 bases short and J 0 bases short, with 19 bases between. The CDR3 totals 16 residues. Germline lookup yields CDR1 MNHEY and CDR2 SMNVEV (reference sequence). The CDR3 reads CASAGTPGHSNYGYTF. The CDR3 coding sequence is TGTGCCAGCGCCGGAACCCCGGGACATTCTAACTATGGCTACACCTTC.

The chain combines TRBV6-1 with TRBJ1-1, with D hard to call. The CDR3 totals 11 residues. Trimming took 2 bases from V and 5 from J, leaving 3 bases between them. The V gene's germline CDR1 is MNHNS and CDR2 SASEGT. DNA of the CDR3: TGTGCCAGCAGTGAATCGACTGAAGCTTTCTTT. Its translation: CASSESTEAFF.

The chain employs TRBV9 and TRBJ2-1; 7 bases fit TRBD2. The CDR3 covers 13 residues. In germline, CDR1 is SGDLS, CDR2 YYNGEE. The V and J ends lost 7 bases and 8 bases, in that order; junction bases with no gene match: 9. In nucleotides, the CDR3 is TGTGCCAGCCGCGGGGGTGGCCTCGATGAGCAGTTCTTC. It encodes CASRGGGLDEQFF.

The gene calls are TRBV11-2 and TRBJ2-1; 12 bases are shared with TRBD2. Unmatched junction bases numbered 3, after V lost 5 bases and J lost 4 bases. The CDR3 spans 15 residues. CDR1 and CDR2 from the germline V gene are SGHAT and FQNNGV. This CDR3 is CASSRTSGEYNEQFF. The CDR3 coding sequence is TGTGCCAGCAGCCGGACTAGCGGGGAGTACAATGAGCAGTTCTTC.

Many counts were recorded for this clone. J is TRBJ1-6 and V is TRBV6-5, with D uncertain. The germline V and J ends were trimmed by 0 bases and 7 bases, with 4 bases remaining between them. The CDR3 runs to 13 residues. From germline, CDR1 is MNHEY and CDR2 SVGAGI. The chain's CDR3 is CASSYSLNSPLHF. The CDR3 nucleotides read TGTGCCAGCAGTTACTCTTTAAATTCACCCCTCCACTTT.

V usage is TRBV6-5 and J usage is TRBJ1-2, with TRBD1 matching 10 bases. The CDR3 runs 14 residues. V was clipped by 2 bases and J by 8 bases; unmatched bases: 5. Looked up from germline, CDR1 is MNHEY and CDR2 is SVGAGI. This chain's CDR3 is CASSYTGTGVGYTF. CDR3 sequence (DNA): TGTGCCAGCAGTTACACGGGGACAGGGGTCGGCTACACCTTC.

This clone was seen only a few times. This chain uses TRBV6-5 with TRBJ2-7; TRBD2 is a possible D gene (6 bases). The CDR3 runs to 15 residues. V lost 2 bases and J lost 0, with 11 bases in between. From germline, CDR1 is MNHEY and CDR2 SVGAGI. CDR3 sequence (DNA): TGTGCCAGCAGTTACAGTGCGGGATACTCCTACGAGCAGTACTTC. Amino acids: CASSYSAGYSYEQYF.

This clone was counted a few times. V and J are TRBV10-2 and TRBJ1-6; TRBD1 is a possible D gene (5 bases). Germline values: CDR1 WSHSY, CDR2 SAAADI. V lost 5 bases, J lost 6 bases, and 11 bases lay in between. CDR3 length equals 14 residues. The CDR3 DNA reads TGCGCCAGCAGTCCGCAGGGAACTAATTCACCCCTCCACTTT. Residues: CASSPQGTNSPLHF.

This clone was counted a few times. CDR3 sequence (DNA): TGTGCCAGCAGACCTACTCGCCCCGGTGAGCAGTACTTC. This sequence encodes CASRPTRPGEQYF. The gene calls are TRBV28 and TRBJ2-7; D is unresolved. The CDR3 spans 13 residues. Germline CDR1 MDHEN, CDR2 SYDVKM. V lost 6 bases to trimming and J lost 7 bases, with 16 bases between them.

The CDR3 DNA reads as TGCAGTGCTAGAGGGACAGAGGGTGGCGGGGGTTTCGATCAGCCCCAGCATTTT. Translating it yields CSARGTEGGGGFDQPQHF. The gene calls are TRBV20-1 and TRBJ1-5; the D gene is possibly TRBD1 (6 bases). The CDR3 sequence is 18 residues long. The germline gives CDR1 DFQATT, CDR2 SNEGSKA (reference sequence). V lost 1 base to trimming and J lost 5 bases, with 24 bases between them.

The sample holds a few counts of this clone. The chain employs TRBV6-6 and TRBJ1-4, with D possibly TRBD1 on 5 matching bases. Deletions cut 0 bases from V and 2 bases from J, with 10 bases between. The CDR3 has 16 amino acids. CDR1 and CDR2 from the germline V gene are MNHNY and SVGAGI (reference sequence). The CDR3 sequence: CASSYSFRETNEKLFF. DNA for the CDR3: TGTGCCAGCAGTTACTCGTTCAGGGAGACTAATGAAAAACTGTTTTTT.

This clone was picked up a small number of times. The rearrangement joins TRBV12-3 or TRBV12-4 to TRBJ1-2, with TRBD1 as a possible D gene (5 bases). This CDR3 has 16 amino acids. V dropped 3 bases and J dropped 0 bases, with 14 bases sitting between them. The CDR3 nucleotides are TGTGCCAGCAGTTTGAGGCAGGGCGGCGCTAACTATGGCTACACCTTC. Residues: CASSLRQGGANYGYTF.

This clone was picked up a small number of times. Being one base from a much bigger clone, this may be a read error. V and J are TRBV6-1 and TRBJ2-7, with a tentative D call TRBD1 (6 bases). V dropped 8 bases and J dropped 4 bases, with 15 bases sitting between them. The CDR3 sequence is 13 residues long. The germline V gene encodes CDR1 MNHNS and CDR2 SASEGT. The CDR3 is CASARDMEYEQYF. DNA for the CDR3: TGTGCCAGCGCCCGGGACATGGAGTACGAGCAGTACTTC.

In DNA, the CDR3 is TGTGCCAGCAGCTTGTCCGGGACAGTCGATGAGCAGTTCTTC. Its translation is CASSLSGTVDEQFF. This chain links TRBV5-5 with TRBJ2-1; 7 nucleotides align to TRBD1. Germline loops: CDR1 SGHKS, CDR2 YYEKEE (reference sequence). This CDR3 is built from 14 residues. V lost 1 base to trimming and J lost 8 bases; unmatched junction nucleotides: 6.

This rearrangement joins TRBV11-2 to TRBJ2-1, with a possible D match to TRBD1 (6 bases). Germline V gene sequence: CDR1 SGHAT, CDR2 FQNNGV. This CDR3 spans 15 amino acids. V was shortened by 5 bases and J by 8 bases, with 19 bases between the two germline ends. For the CDR3, the DNA is TGTGCCAGCAGCCCCCGGGACATATGGACGGATGAGCAGTTCTTC. This translates into CASSPRDIWTDEQFF.